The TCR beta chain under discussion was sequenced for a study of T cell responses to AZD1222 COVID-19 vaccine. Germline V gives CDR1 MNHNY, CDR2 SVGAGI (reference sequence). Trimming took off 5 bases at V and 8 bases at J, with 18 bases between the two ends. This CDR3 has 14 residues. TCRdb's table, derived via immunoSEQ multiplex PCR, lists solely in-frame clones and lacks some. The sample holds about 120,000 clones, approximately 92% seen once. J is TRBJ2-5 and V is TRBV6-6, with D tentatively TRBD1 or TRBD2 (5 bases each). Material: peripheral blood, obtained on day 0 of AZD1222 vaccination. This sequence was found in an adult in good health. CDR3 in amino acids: CASSPGTRRSTQYF. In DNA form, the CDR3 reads TGTGCCAGCAGTCCCGGGACGCGCCGGTCTACCCAGTACTTC.